This TCR beta chain was retrieved from a study of glioma-infiltrating T cells after dendritic cell vaccination. With 0 bases clipped from V and 4 bases from J, the junction kept 2 bases outside the gene matches. The CDR3 runs 15 residues. Repertoires were generated with immunoSEQ multiplex PCR, while TCRdb's copy carries only in-frame clones and drops some. The repertoire holds some 70,000 clones, with 80% to 85% as singletons. V usage is TRBV23-1 and J usage is TRBJ1-2; 10 nucleotides align to TRBD1. TRBV23-1 is an open reading frame, and its role is uncertain. This receptor was obtained from a human donor with glioblastoma. The material sequenced was blood, taken before dendritic cell vaccination. The CDR3, as DNA: TGCGCCAGCAGTCAATCGGGACAGGGGACCTATGGCTACACCTTC. Amino acid sequence: CASSQSGQGTYGYTF.